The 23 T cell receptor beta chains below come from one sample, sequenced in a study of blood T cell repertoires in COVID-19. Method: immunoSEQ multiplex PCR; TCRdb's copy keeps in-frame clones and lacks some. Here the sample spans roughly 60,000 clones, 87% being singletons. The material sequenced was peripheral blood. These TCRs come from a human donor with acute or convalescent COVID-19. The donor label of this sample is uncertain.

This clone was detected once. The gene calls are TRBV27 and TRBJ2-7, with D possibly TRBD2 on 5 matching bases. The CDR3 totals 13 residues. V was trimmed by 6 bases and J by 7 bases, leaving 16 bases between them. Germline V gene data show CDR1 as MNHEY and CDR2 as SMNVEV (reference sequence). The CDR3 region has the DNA TGTGCCAGCAGGAATTCGGGGATAAGGGAGCAGTACTTC. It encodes CASRNSGIREQYF.

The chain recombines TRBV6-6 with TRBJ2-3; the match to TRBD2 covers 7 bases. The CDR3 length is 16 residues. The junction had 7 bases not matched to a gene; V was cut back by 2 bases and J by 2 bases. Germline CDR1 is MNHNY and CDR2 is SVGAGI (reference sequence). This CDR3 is CASSYGLAEYTDTQYF. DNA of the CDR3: TGTGCCAGCAGTTACGGCCTAGCGGAGTACACAGATACGCAGTATTTT.

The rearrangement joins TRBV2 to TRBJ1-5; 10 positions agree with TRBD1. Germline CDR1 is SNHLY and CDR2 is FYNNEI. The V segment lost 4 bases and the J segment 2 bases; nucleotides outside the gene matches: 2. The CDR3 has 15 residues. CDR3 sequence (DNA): TGTGCCAGCAGTGTGGACAGGGGGGGCAATCAGCCCCAGCATTTT. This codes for CASSVDRGGNQPQHF. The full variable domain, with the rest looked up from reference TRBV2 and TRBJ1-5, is EPEVTQTPSHQVTQMGQEVILRCVPISNHLYFYWYRQILGQKVEFLVSFYNNEISEKSEIFDDQFSVERPDGSNFTLKIRSTKLEDSAMYFCASSVDRGGNQPQHFGDGTRLSIL.

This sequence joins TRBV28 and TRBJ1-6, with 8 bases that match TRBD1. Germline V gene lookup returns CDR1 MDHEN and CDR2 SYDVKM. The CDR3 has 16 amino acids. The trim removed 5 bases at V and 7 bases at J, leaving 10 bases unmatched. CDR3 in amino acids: CASSPNWTGRNSPLHF. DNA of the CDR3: TGTGCCAGCAGTCCCAACTGGACAGGGAGGAATTCACCCCTCCACTTT.

CDR3 coding DNA: TGTGCCAGCACGACAGGACTTAGGCACGAGCAGTACTTC. Its protein product is CASTTGLRHEQYF. The chain joins TRBV27 to TRBJ2-7, with D maybe TRBD1 (6 bases). Germline loops: CDR1 MNHEY, CDR2 SMNVEV (reference sequence). This CDR3 comprises 13 residues. V was trimmed by 7 bases and J by 5 bases, leaving 15 bases between them.

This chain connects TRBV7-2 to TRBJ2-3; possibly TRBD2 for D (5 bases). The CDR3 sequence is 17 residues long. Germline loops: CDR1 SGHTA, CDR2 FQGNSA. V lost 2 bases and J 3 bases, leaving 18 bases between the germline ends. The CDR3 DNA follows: TGTGCCAGCAGCTTAAGGCCGCTAGCCGCTAGTACAGATACGCAGTATTTT. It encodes CASSLRPLAASTDTQYF.

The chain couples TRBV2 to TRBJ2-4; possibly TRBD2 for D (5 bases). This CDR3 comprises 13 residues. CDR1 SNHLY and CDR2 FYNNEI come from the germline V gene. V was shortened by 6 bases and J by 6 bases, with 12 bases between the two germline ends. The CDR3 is CASRGEGGNIQYF. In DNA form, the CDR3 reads TGTGCCAGCAGGGGAGAGGGCGGAAACATTCAGTACTTC.

Here the CDR3 reads CASSLSAGNTIYF. As DNA, the CDR3 is TGTGCCAGCAGTTTATCAGCTGGAAACACCATATATTTT. The rearrangement uses TRBV12-3 or TRBV12-4 and TRBJ1-3, with D unclear. The CDR3 covers 13 residues. V lost 2 bases and J 2 bases, leaving 4 bases between the germline ends.

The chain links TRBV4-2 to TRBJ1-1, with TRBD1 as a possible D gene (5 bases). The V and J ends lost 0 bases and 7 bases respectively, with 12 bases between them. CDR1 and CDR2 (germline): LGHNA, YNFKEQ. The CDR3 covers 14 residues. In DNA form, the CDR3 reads TGTGCCAGCAGCCAAGATGGGGCAGGCCTTGAAGCTTTCTTT. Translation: CASSQDGAGLEAFF.

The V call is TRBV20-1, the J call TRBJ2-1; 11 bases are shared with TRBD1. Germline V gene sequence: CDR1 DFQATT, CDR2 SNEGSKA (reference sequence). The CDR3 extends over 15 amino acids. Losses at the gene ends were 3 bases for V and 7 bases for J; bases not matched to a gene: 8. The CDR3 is CSASGTGGISNEQFF. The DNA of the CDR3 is TGCAGTGCTAGTGGGACAGGGGGAATTTCAAATGAGCAGTTCTTC.

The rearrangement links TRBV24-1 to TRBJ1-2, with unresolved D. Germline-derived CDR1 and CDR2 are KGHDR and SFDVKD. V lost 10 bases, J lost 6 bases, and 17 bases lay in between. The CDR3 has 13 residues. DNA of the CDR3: TGTGCCACGAAGGGCGGCGGGTTTGATGGCTACACCTTC. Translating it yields CATKGGGFDGYTF.

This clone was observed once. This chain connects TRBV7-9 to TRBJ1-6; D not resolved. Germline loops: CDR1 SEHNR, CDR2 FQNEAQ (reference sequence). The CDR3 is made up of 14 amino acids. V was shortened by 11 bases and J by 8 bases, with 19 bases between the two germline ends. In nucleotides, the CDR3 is TGTGCCGAAGCTTACGGAGGTTCCGATTCACCCCTCCACTTT. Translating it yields CAEAYGGSDSPLHF.

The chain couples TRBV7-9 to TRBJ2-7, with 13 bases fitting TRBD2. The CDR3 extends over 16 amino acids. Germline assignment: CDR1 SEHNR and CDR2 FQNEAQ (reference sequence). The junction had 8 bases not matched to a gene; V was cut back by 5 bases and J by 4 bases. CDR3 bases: TGTGCCAGCAGCCCCCCACGGACTAGCGGGAGTTACGAGCAGTACTTC. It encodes CASSPPRTSGSYEQYF.

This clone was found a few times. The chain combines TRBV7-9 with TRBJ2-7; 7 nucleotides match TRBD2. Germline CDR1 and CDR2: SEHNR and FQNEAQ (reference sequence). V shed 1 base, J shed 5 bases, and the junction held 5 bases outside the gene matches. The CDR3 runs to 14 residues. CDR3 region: CASSLDGRRHEQYF. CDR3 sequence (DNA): TGTGCCAGCAGCTTAGACGGGAGGCGCCACGAGCAGTACTTC.

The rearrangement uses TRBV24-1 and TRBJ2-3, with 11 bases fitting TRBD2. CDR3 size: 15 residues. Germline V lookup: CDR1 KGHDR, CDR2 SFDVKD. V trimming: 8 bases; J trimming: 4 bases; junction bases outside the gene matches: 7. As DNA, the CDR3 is TGTGCCACCATCTTTCTAGCGGGAGGAGCAGATACGCAGTATTTT. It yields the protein CATIFLAGGADTQYF.

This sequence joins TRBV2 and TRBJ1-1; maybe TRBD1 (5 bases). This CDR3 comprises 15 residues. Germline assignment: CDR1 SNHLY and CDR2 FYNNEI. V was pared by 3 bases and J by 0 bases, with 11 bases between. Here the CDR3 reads CASSDKGLMNTEAFF. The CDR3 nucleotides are TGTGCCAGCAGTGATAAGGGGCTCATGAACACTGAAGCTTTCTTT.

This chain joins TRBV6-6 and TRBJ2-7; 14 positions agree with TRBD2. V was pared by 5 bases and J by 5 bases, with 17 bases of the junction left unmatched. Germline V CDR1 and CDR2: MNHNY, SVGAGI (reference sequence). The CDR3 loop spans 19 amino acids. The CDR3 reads CASSPPPGLAGARKDEQYF. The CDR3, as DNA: TGTGCCAGCAGTCCCCCCCCGGGACTAGCGGGAGCCCGGAAAGACGAGCAGTACTTC.

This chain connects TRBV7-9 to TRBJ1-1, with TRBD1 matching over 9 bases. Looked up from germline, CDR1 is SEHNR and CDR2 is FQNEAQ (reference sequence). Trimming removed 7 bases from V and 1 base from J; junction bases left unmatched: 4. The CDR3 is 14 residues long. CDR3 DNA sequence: TGTGCCAGCACCCGGGACAGGGCGAACACTGAAGCTTTCTTT. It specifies CASTRDRANTEAFF.

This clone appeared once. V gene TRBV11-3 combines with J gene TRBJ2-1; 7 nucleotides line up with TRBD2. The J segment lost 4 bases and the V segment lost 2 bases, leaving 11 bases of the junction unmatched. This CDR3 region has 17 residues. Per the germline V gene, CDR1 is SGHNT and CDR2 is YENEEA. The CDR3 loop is CASSLPIGQGGYNEQFF. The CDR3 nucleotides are TGTGCCAGCAGCTTACCCATCGGCCAGGGAGGGTACAATGAGCAGTTCTTC.

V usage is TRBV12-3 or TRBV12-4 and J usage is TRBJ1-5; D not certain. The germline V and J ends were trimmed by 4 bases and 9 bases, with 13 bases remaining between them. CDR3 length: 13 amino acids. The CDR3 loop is CASSSDRSGPQHF. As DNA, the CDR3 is TGTGCCAGCAGTTCCGACCGAAGCGGGCCCCAGCATTTT.

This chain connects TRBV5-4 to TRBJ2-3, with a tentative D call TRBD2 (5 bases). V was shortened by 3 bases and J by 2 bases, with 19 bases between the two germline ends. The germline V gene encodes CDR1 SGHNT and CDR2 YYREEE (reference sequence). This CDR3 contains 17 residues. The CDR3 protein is CASSSPRTGYFTDTQYF. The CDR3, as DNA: TGTGCCAGCAGCTCCCCTAGGACTGGTTACTTCACAGATACGCAGTATTTT.

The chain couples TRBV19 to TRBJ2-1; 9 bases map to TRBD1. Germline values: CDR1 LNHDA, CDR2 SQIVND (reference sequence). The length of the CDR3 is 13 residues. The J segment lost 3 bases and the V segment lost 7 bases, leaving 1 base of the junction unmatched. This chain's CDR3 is CASMTGGYNEQFF. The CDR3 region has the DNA TGTGCCAGTATGACAGGGGGCTACAATGAGCAGTTCTTC.

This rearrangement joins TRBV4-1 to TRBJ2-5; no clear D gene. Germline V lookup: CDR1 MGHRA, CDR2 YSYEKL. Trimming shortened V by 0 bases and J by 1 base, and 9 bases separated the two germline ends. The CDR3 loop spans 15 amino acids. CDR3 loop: CASSQDVNLQETQYF. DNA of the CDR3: TGCGCCAGCAGCCAAGATGTTAATCTCCAAGAGACCCAGTACTTC.